These 3 T cell receptor beta chains were all obtained from the same sample, sequenced in a study of prognosis after radiotherapy for stage I lung cancer. It was by two-round multiplex PCR that TCR beta CDR3 was amplified from genomic DNA. With primers specific to each TRBV and TRBJ gene, the first-round PCR was performed. Using its own MiXCR run on the multiplex PCR reads, TCRdb lists one record per CDR3 protein. The sample holds 15,000 to 20,000 distinct CDR3 sequences, over 25% seen once. The source material was PBMCs, sampled before or after stereotactic body radiation therapy (not recorded which). The receptors were gathered from a donor over 45 with non-small cell lung cancer.

This clonotype was recorded many times. This CDR3 is CASSIGRGGGGYTF. CDR3 bases: TGTGCCAGTAGTATTGGTCGTGGAGGGGGCGGCTACACCTTC. This chain connects TRBV19 to TRBJ1-2, with 7 bases matching TRBD1. The J segment lost 8 bases and the V segment lost 3 bases, leaving 9 bases of the junction unmatched. The CDR3 sequence is 14 residues long. From germline, CDR1 is LNHDA and CDR2 SQIVND (reference sequence). The full variable domain, in which reference TRBV19 and TRBJ1-2 provide the parts outside the CDR3, is DGGITQSPKYLFRKEGQNVTLSCEQNLNHDAMYWYRQDPGQGLRLIYYSQIVNDFQKGDIAEGYSVSREKKESFPLTVTSAQKNPTAFYLCASSIGRGGGGYTFGSGTRLTVV.

A word on this clonotype: The junction departs from the called germline gene at one end, perhaps through a read error. The chain carries TRBV19 and TRBJ2-7; 7 bases line up with TRBD2. The germline gives CDR1 LNHDA, CDR2 SQIVND (reference sequence). This CDR3 has 14 amino acids. Here the CDR3 reads CVSSLAVGIYEQYF. CDR3 nucleotides: TGTGTCAGTTCTCTAGCGGTGGGTATCTACGAGCAGTACTTC.

Of note for this clonotype: This may be a read error, as it is one base from a much larger clone. The chain uses TRBV15 and TRBJ1-1; tentatively, D is TRBD1 (5 bases). The CDR3 extends over 15 amino acids. From germline, CDR1 is LNHNV and CDR2 YYDKDF (reference sequence). The CDR3, as DNA: TGTGCCACCATCAGAGATCCGGGGGGAAGGCCTGAAGCTTTCTTT. Its protein product is CATIRDPGGRPEAFF.